This entry describes one T cell receptor beta chain. This clone was seen just once. It lacks a known antigen. No base quality values were provided; no much bigger clone lies one nucleotide off. The Qiagen DNeasy Blood and Tissue Kit was used to extract total genomic DNA from purified CD4+ T cells. Amplification and sequencing of the TCRbeta CDR3 region, as defined according to IMGT, were carried out with immunoSEQ immunosequencing protocols. The source study handled its data this way. Preprocessing of raw sequence data for PCR and sequencing error correction was performed by the immunoSEQ service. After being loaded into the immunoSEQ Analyzer, the data underwent further analysis with VDJtools v1.0.7. Patient-control differences were tested with the paired Wilcoxon signed-rank test. This is the immuneACCESS table as TCRdb keeps it, with only in-frame sequences that have V and J called. A part of the clones is gone; compared with another copy, unresolved V genes explain less than half, and the rest is unexplained. V and J calls and clone size follow that table, whereas D and trimming were derived from the DNA. For this sample the table gives just over 20,000 clones, of which approximately 95% were detected only once. The leading ten clones occupy less than 0.4% of the sample.

Each depressed patient was pairwise matched to a non-depressed control for sex, age, current smoking status and body mass index. Every participant in the study was of European descent. Controls scored 5 or less on the Quick Inventory of Depressive Symptoms-Self Report and had no mood disorder, either currently or at any point in their lifetime. Major medical conditions, Axis I/II comorbidities, regular medication or illicit drug use, and drinking over 100 g alcohol a week were all grounds for excluding any participant. Approximately 30 ml of peripheral blood was collected into EDTA tubes from each participant. Magnetic negative selection with the BD IMag Human CD4 T Lymphocyte Enrichment Set was used to purify CD4+ T cells from thawed PBMCs. A purity of around 94% was typically achieved with the CD4+ enrichment method, as confirmed by flow cytometry. A subgroup of a handful of case-control pairs, chosen blind to the chemokine receptor expression and flow-cytometric repertoire skewing results, underwent TCRbeta sequencing. All blood samples were drawn in the morning at 8:00 a.m., and PBMCs were separated by Ficoll-Hypaque gradient centrifugation. PBMCs were gradually cooled to -80 degrees C for cryopreservation and then kept in liquid nitrogen until assay.

The sample comes from a study of untreated major depressive disorder (dated by TCRdb to 2016 to 2019). In the study overall: A cross-sectional case-control design was used to compare T cell phenotype and TCR repertoire between antidepressant-free major depressive disorder patients and individually matched non-depressed controls. Sequencing followed up flow-cytometry Vbeta 5.1, Vbeta 11 and Vbeta 22 usage differences observed in the whole cohort.

Taken from the germline V gene (reference sequence), the CDR1 and CDR2 loops are DFQATT and SNEGSKA. Measured from the cysteine to the phenylalanine, the CDR3 is 11 residues long. The DNA shown is the 33-base CDR3, in frame from base 1. Deletion took 6 bases off V and 3 bases off J, with a span of 6 bases between the germline ends. Overall study results and their limits: Higher TRBV05-01 (Vbeta 5.1) usage among CD4+ T cells of depressed patients compared with controls was confirmed by sequencing, with p = 0.040 in a one-tailed test. In the sequencing data, TRBV25-01 and TRBV02-01 usage matched the flow-cytometry pattern but was not statistically significant. A comparatively small study sample was produced by the strict matching and exclusion criteria, and the generalizability of findings was thereby limited. For the sequencing comparisons, planned one-tailed tests were run on just three Vbeta families that had been chosen in advance. In every sequenced subject, the top five TRBV05-01 clones were all identified as private clones.

Sequenced sample: CD4+ T cells from PBMCs. The chain uses TRBV20-1 and TRBJ2-1, with no confidently assigned D gene. The clonotype originates from a man between 25 and 39 years old in good health. CDR3 region: CSAAYYNEQFF. The DNA sequence follows: TGCAGTGCGGCCTACTACAATGAGCAGTTCTTC.